Presented here are 19 T cell receptor beta chains from one specimen sequenced in a study of blood T cell repertoires in COVID-19. Here immunoSEQ multiplex PCR was the method, and the copy in TCRdb shows in-frame clones only, minus some. The table lists around 97,000 clones, approximately 87% of them singletons, with 13% in the top ten. Input material: peripheral blood. Receptors were obtained from a human donor in a cohort sampled during active or convalescent COVID-19.

This clone came up a few times. This sequence joins TRBV10-3 and TRBJ2-7, with 9 bases lining up with TRBD1. CDR1 and CDR2 from the germline V gene are ENHRY and SYGVKD. The CDR3 loop spans 15 amino acids. With V trimmed by 9 bases and J by 1 base, 10 bases remained unmatched. In DNA, the CDR3 is TGTGCCATACGAACCCCGGGACAGGGATCCTACGAGCAGTACTTC. It yields the protein CAIRTPGQGSYEQYF.

This clone was counted between two and nine times. The chain employs TRBV5-1 and TRBJ1-2; 10 bases line up with TRBD1. The length of the CDR3 is 13 residues. V lost 4 bases to trimming and J lost 6 bases; unmatched junction nucleotides: 3. CDR1 and CDR2 from the germline V gene are SGHRS and YFSETQ. CDR3 nucleotides: TGCGCCAGCAGCGTGGACAGGGGGGATGGCTACACCTTC. As protein: CASSVDRGDGYTF.

This chain links TRBV4-1 with TRBJ1-2; tentative D call: TRBD1 (6 bases). The ends were cut back, 4 bases at V and 2 bases at J, with 11 bases in the middle. Germline values: CDR1 MGHRA, CDR2 YSYEKL. CDR3 length: 14 residues. CDR3 in DNA: TGCGCCAGCAGCCCGGACAGCCGGAACTATGGCTACACCTTC. This codes for CASSPDSRNYGYTF.

The chain has TRBV19 and TRBJ2-4, with D tentatively TRBD1 (6 bases). Trimming stripped 4 bases from V and 3 bases from J, with 16 bases between. Germline loops: CDR1 LNHDA, CDR2 SQIVND (reference sequence). The CDR3 covers 16 residues. CDR3 protein: CASSTTGSVGKNIQYF. The CDR3 DNA reads TGTGCCAGTAGTACCACAGGGTCAGTAGGCAAAAACATTCAGTACTTC. The variable domain in full, completed from reference TRBV19 and TRBJ2-4, reads DGGITQSPKYLFRKEGQNVTLSCEQNLNHDAMYWYRQDPGQGLRLIYYSQIVNDFQKGDIAEGYSVSREKKESFPLTVTSAQKNPTAFYLCASSTTGSVGKNIQYFGAGTRLSVL.

V is TRBV7-9 and J is TRBJ1-3; unclear D gene. The V end was cut by 4 bases, the J end by 0 bases, with 10 bases between. CDR3 size: 15 residues. The V gene's germline CDR1 is SEHNR and CDR2 FQNEAQ (reference sequence). The CDR3 loop is CASSSLQSSGNTIYF. CDR3 nucleotide sequence: TGTGCCAGCAGCTCATTACAGAGCTCTGGAAACACCATATATTTT.

The gene calls are TRBV2 and TRBJ1-2; a possible D gene is TRBD1 (5 bases). Germline V gene sequence: CDR1 SNHLY, CDR2 FYNNEI. This CDR3 is built from 15 residues. Trimming left V 2 bases short and J 5 bases short, with 15 bases between. CDR3 sequence (DNA): TGTGCCAGCAGTGAACAGGCAGGGAAAGGGTATGGCTACACCTTC. This translates into CASSEQAGKGYGYTF.

This clone has just a few counts. V usage is TRBV6-5 and J usage is TRBJ1-2, with D unresolved. V lost 6 bases, J lost 5 bases, and 7 bases lay in between. Germline V lookup: CDR1 MNHEY, CDR2 SVGAGI. This CDR3 is 11 amino acids long. Here the CDR3 DNA reads TGTGCCAGCAGGGACTTATATGGCTACACCTTC. Translation gives CASRDLYGYTF.

The CDR3 coding sequence is TGTGCCAGCAGCCTGGCCTCCAGGGCTTCAGATACGCAGTATTTT. It codes for CASSLASRASDTQYF. The chain uses TRBV5-5 and TRBJ2-3, with D possibly TRBD1 on 5 matching bases. Per germline, CDR1 SGHKS and CDR2 YYEKEE (reference sequence). The CDR3 length is 15 residues. Trimming shortened V by 4 bases and J by 4 bases, and 16 bases separated the two germline ends.

The chain is built from TRBV18 and TRBJ2-2, with a possible D match to TRBD1 (6 bases). This CDR3 contains 15 residues. Trimming pared 5 bases from V and 5 bases from J, leaving 15 bases between. CDR1 and CDR2 from the germline V gene are KGHSH and LQKENI. The CDR3 spells CASSGTIQGTGELFF. DNA for the CDR3: TGTGCCAGCTCAGGGACAATCCAGGGGACCGGGGAGCTGTTTTTT.

The chain employs TRBV6-2 or TRBV6-3 and TRBJ2-4; TRBD2 matches at 12 bases. The CDR3 has 15 amino acids. CDR1 and CDR2 from the germline V gene are MNHEY and SVGEGT. V lost 5 bases, J lost 9 bases, and 8 bases stayed unmatched. CDR3 protein: CASSVTSGGWVIQYF. CDR3 in DNA: TGTGCCAGCAGTGTGACTAGCGGGGGATGGGTCATTCAGTACTTC.

The rearrangement joins TRBV6-5 to TRBJ2-7, with 7 nucleotides matching TRBD1. The V and J ends lost 5 bases and 2 bases, in that order; junction bases with no gene match: 9. Germline V gene sequence: CDR1 MNHEY, CDR2 SVGAGI. The CDR3 has 15 amino acids. CDR3 nucleotides: TGTGCCAGCAGTCCCAATGCCGGGACAGCCTACGAGCAGTACTTC. Amino acid sequence: CASSPNAGTAYEQYF.

V gene TRBV2 combines with J gene TRBJ2-3; TRBD1 matches at 10 bases. The germline V gene encodes CDR1 SNHLY and CDR2 FYNNEI. CDR3 size: 16 residues. V shed 4 bases, J shed 1 base, and the junction held 5 bases outside the gene matches. The CDR3 reads CASSGPTGGGTDTQYF. The CDR3 nucleotides read TGTGCCAGCAGTGGCCCGACAGGGGGCGGCACAGATACGCAGTATTTT.

There are a few counts of this clone. This rearrangement joins TRBV9 to TRBJ2-1, with 11 positions matching TRBD1. Germline CDR1 reads SGDLS; CDR2 reads YYNGEE. The CDR3 is made up of 16 amino acids. The J segment lost 8 bases and the V segment lost 4 bases, leaving 11 bases of the junction unmatched. This CDR3 is CASSITGTGGYDEQFF. In DNA, the CDR3 is TGTGCCAGCAGCATCACCGGGACAGGGGGTTACGATGAGCAGTTCTTC.

This chain joins TRBV28 and TRBJ1-2, with 8 bases aligning to TRBD1. V shed 6 bases and J 8 bases; nucleotides not matched to a gene: 2. The germline CDR1 and CDR2 sequences are MDHEN and SYDVKM. There are 11 residues in the CDR3. The CDR3 nucleotides are TGTGCCAGCAGGACAGGGGAAGGCTACACCTTC. Protein sequence: CASRTGEGYTF.

This clone was found a few times. The V gene is TRBV19, the J gene TRBJ1-1, with 8 bases aligning to TRBD1. The CDR3 runs to 20 residues. Trimming removed 2 bases from V and 1 base from J; junction bases left unmatched: 18. Per the germline V gene, CDR1 is LNHDA and CDR2 is SQIVND (reference sequence). DNA for the CDR3: TGTGCCAGTAGTATACTACAAAGAAGCGAGACAGGGGCTCGGAACACTGAAGCTTTCTTT. This gives the protein CASSILQRSETGARNTEAFF. The full variable domain, rest sourced from reference TRBV19 and TRBJ1-1, is DGGITQSPKYLFRKEGQNVTLSCEQNLNHDAMYWYRQDPGQGLRLIYYSQIVNDFQKGDIAEGYSVSREKKESFPLTVTSAQKNPTAFYLCASSILQRSETGARNTEAFFGQGTRLTVV.

This chain uses TRBV10-3 with TRBJ2-5, with 9 bases aligning to TRBD2. This CDR3 spans 14 amino acids. Germline V lookup: CDR1 ENHRY, CDR2 SYGVKD. J gave up 3 bases and V 10 bases, and 9 bases lay outside the gene matches. The CDR3 is CASRGASGEETQYF. The CDR3 DNA follows: TGTGCCAGCCGGGGGGCTAGCGGGGAAGAGACCCAGTACTTC.

This clone occurred once. CDR3 sequence reads: CASSYSQAGNTIYF. Written as DNA, the CDR3 is TGTGCCAGCAGTTACAGCCAAGCTGGAAACACCATATATTTT. The genes are TRBV6-6 and TRBJ1-3; the D is unclear. The length of the CDR3 is 14 residues. V lost 2 bases to trimming and J lost 2 bases, with 7 bases between them. Germline V gives CDR1 MNHNY, CDR2 SVGAGI (reference sequence).

The CDR3 DNA follows: TGTGCCAGCAGCCATTGGGGACGGGAGAATCCCTACGAGCAGTACTTC. Translation: CASSHWGRENPYEQYF. V is TRBV7-8 and J is TRBJ2-7, with TRBD2 as a possible D gene (6 bases). Trimming stripped 5 bases from V and 2 bases from J, with 19 bases between. The V gene's germline CDR1 is SGHVS and CDR2 FQNEAQ. The CDR3 is made up of 16 amino acids.

The chain uses TRBV2 and TRBJ2-7; 7 bases are shared with TRBD2. There are 12 residues in the CDR3. Trimming took 7 bases from V and 11 from J; bases not matched to a gene: 11. Germline V gene sequence: CDR1 SNHLY, CDR2 FYNNEI. The CDR3 here is CASKRLAEPEYF. The DNA of the CDR3 is TGTGCCAGCAAACGACTAGCCGAACCGGAGTACTTC.